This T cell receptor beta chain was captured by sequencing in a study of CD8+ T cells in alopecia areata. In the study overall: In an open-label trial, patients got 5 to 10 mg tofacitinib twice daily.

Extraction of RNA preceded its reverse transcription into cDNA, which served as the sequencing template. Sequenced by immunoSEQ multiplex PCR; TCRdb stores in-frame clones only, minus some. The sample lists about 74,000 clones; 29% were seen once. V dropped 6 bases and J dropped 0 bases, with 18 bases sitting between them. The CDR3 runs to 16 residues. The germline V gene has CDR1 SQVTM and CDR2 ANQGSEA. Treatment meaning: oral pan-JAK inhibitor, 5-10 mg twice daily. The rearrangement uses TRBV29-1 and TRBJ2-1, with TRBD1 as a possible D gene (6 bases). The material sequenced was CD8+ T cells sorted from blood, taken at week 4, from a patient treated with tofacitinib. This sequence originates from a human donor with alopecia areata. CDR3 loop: CSVAGVEGSSYNEQFF. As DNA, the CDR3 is TGCAGCGTGGCAGGGGTTGAGGGAAGCTCCTACAATGAGCAGTTCTTC.